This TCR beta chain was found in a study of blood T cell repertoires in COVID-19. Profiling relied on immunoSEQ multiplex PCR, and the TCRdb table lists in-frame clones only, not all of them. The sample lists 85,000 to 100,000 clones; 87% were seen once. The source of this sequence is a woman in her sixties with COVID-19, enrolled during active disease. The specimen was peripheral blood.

The CDR3 DNA follows: TGCAGCACCAAGGGGGGGCGAGAGACCCAGTACTTC. Its translation: CSTKGGRETQYF. The genes are TRBV29-1 and TRBJ2-5; maybe TRBD2 (7 bases). This CDR3 region has 12 residues. The germline V gene encodes CDR1 SQVTM and CDR2 ANQGSEA. V lost 8 bases, J lost 4 bases, and 14 bases lay in between.